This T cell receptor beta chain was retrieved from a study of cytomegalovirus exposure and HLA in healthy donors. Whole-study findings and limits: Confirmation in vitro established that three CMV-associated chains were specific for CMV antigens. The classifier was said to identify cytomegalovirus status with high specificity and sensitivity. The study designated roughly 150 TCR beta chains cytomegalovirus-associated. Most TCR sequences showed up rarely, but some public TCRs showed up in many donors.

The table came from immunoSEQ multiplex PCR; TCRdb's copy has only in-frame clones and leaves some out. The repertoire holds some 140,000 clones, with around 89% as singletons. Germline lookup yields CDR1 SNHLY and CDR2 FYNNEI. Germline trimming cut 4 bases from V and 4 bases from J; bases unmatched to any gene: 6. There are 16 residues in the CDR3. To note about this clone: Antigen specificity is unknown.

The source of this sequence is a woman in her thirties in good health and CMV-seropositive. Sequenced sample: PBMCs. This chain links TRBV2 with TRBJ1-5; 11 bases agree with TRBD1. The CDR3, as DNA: TGTGCCAGCAGTGCCCTGGGACAGGGGGTTAATCAGCCCCAGCATTTT. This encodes CASSALGQGVNQPQHF. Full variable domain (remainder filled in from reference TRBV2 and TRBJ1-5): EPEVTQTPSHQVTQMGQEVILRCVPISNHLYFYWYRQILGQKVEFLVSFYNNEISEKSEIFDDQFSVERPDGSNFTLKIRSTKLEDSAMYFCASSALGQGVNQPQHFGDGTRLSIL.